This T cell receptor (beta chain) is from a study of technical replicates of blood from a handful of donors. The germline V gene has CDR1 MNHNY and CDR2 SVGAGI (reference sequence). The CDR3 spans 16 residues. V shed 0 bases, J shed 0 bases, and the junction held 2 bases outside the gene matches. TCRdb's table, derived via immunoSEQ multiplex PCR, lists solely in-frame clones and lacks some. Of tens of thousands of clones in the sample, 93% were seen once. J is TRBJ1-1 and V is TRBV6-6; 9 bases align to TRBD1. The receptor was derived from a human donor in good health. The specimen sequenced was T cells isolated from PBMCs. As DNA, the CDR3 is TGTGCCAGCAGTTACTCGGGGACAGGGATGAACACTGAAGCTTTCTTT. Its translation: CASSYSGTGMNTEAFF.